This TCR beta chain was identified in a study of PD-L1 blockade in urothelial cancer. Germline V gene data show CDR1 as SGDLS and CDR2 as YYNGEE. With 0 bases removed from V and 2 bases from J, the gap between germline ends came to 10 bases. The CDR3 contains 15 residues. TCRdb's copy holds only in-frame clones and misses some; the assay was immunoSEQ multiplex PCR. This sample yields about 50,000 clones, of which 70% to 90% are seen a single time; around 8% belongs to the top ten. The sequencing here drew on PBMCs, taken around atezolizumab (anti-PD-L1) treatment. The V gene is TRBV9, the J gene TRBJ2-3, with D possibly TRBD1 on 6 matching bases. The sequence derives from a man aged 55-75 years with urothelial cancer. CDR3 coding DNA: TGTGCCAGCAGCGTAGTACAGGGAAACACAGATACGCAGTATTTT. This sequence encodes CASSVVQGNTDTQYF.